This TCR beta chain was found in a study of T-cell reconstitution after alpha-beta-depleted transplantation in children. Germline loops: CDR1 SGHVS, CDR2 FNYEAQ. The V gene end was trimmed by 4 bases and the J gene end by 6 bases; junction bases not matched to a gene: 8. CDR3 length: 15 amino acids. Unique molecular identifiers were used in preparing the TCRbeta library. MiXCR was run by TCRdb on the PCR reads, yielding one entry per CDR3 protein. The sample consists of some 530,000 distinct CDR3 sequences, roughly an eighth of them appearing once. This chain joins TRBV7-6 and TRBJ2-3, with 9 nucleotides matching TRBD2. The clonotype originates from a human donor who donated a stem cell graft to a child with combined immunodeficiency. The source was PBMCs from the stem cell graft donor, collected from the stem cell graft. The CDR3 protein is CASSSWTSEGDTQYF. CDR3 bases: TGTGCCAGCAGCTCATGGACTAGCGAGGGGGATACGCAGTATTTT. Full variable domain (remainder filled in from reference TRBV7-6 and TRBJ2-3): GAGVSQSPRYKVTKRGQDVALRCDPISGHVSLYWYRQALGQGPEFLTYFNYEAQQDKSGLPNDRFSAERPEGSISTLTIQRTEQRDSAMYRCASSSWTSEGDTQYFGPGTRLTVL.